The 20 T cell receptor beta chains below were found in one sample sequenced in a study of T-cell reconstitution after alpha-beta-depleted transplantation in children. It was with unique molecular identifiers that the TCRbeta library was prepared. From the PCR reads, TCRdb called clonotypes with MiXCR, one entry per CDR3 protein. The sample has 450,000 to 700,000 distinct CDR3 sequences, 27% seen once. The source was PBMCs, collected before TCRalphabeta/CD19-depleted stem cell transplant. The receptor source for this set is a boy younger than two with Wiskott-Aldrich syndrome, due to receive a stem cell transplant.

There are a few counts of this clonotype. This chain joins TRBV24-1 and TRBJ2-3; TRBD1 matches at 9 bases. Unmatched junction bases numbered 8, after V lost 4 bases and J lost 4 bases. The CDR3 runs 16 residues. The germline gives CDR1 KGHDR, CDR2 SFDVKD. CDR3 in amino acids: CATSDQGQGWADTQYF. CDR3 in DNA: TGTGCCACCAGTGACCAGGGACAGGGATGGGCAGATACGCAGTATTTT.

The chain carries TRBV15 and TRBJ2-5; D is perhaps TRBD1 (5 bases). This CDR3 spans 15 amino acids. Trimming took 0 bases from V and 5 from J, leaving 13 bases between them. Germline V gives CDR1 LNHNV, CDR2 YYDKDF (reference sequence). The CDR3 DNA reads TGTGCCACCAGCAGAGATCGGCGTTCAGGGGAGACCCAGTACTTC. The encoded protein is CATSRDRRSGETQYF.

This clonotype was seen more than once but under ten times. The chain links TRBV6-5 to TRBJ2-7; 11 bases line up with TRBD1. V dropped 4 bases and J dropped 3; count of bases not matched to a gene: 8. The CDR3 is 16 residues long. The germline gives CDR1 MNHEY, CDR2 SVGAGI. The CDR3 region is CASSSGQGAIDYEQYF. The DNA for the CDR3 is TGTGCCAGCAGTTCCGGACAGGGGGCCATCGACTACGAGCAGTACTTC.

The table lists this clonotype with a few counts. The rearrangement uses TRBV12-3 or TRBV12-4 and TRBJ1-5, with a tentative D call TRBD1 (6 bases). Trimming removed 4 bases at V and 6 bases at J, with 16 bases between. The CDR3 has 15 amino acids. The CDR3 here is CASSYGGRVGQPQHF. The CDR3 region has the DNA TGTGCCAGCAGTTACGGGGGGCGGGTTGGTCAGCCCCAGCATTTT.

This clonotype turned up a few times. The chain is built from TRBV20-1 and TRBJ2-1, with D unclear. V lost 5 bases and J lost 5, with 22 bases in between. Germline CDR1 is DFQATT and CDR2 is SNEGSKA (reference sequence). The CDR3 is 16 residues long. The CDR3: CSAGLKPFPRHNEQFF. The CDR3 region has the DNA TGCAGTGCTGGGCTAAAACCGTTCCCTCGCCACAATGAGCAGTTCTTC.

The rearrangement links TRBV29-1 to TRBJ2-5; 9 bases agree with TRBD1. This CDR3 has 13 residues. The trim removed 5 bases at V and 5 bases at J, leaving 6 bases unmatched. Germline CDR1 and CDR2: SQVTM and ANQGSEA. The DNA of the CDR3 is TGCAGCGTTTTACAGGGGGCAGGGGAGACCCAGTACTTC. This encodes CSVLQGAGETQYF.

This CDR3 is CASSARDSQFYEQYF. The CDR3, as DNA: TGTGCCAGCAGCGCCCGGGACTCGCAGTTCTACGAGCAGTACTTC. The chain carries TRBV7-9 and TRBJ2-7; possible D gene TRBD2, 6 bases. This CDR3 is built from 15 residues. V lost 5 bases, J lost 3 bases, and 17 bases lay in between. Germline values: CDR1 SEHNR, CDR2 FQNEAQ (reference sequence).

CDR3 protein: CASSLVRRGTQYF. The CDR3 DNA sequence: TGTGCCAGCAGCTTAGTTCGGCGAGGTACGCAGTATTTT. The genes are TRBV7-6 and TRBJ2-3; unclear D gene. Trimming shortened V by 1 base and J by 8 bases, and 10 bases separated the two germline ends. Germline-derived CDR1 and CDR2 are SGHVS and FNYEAQ. The CDR3 spans 13 residues.

This clonotype appeared once. This sequence joins TRBV12-3 or TRBV12-4 and TRBJ1-1, with 7 bases lining up with TRBD1. This CDR3 comprises 14 residues. V shed 7 bases, J shed 7 bases, and the junction held 12 bases outside the gene matches. CDR3 amino acids: CASTPGGVHREAFF. Here the CDR3 DNA reads TGTGCCAGCACCCCAGGGGGGGTTCATCGTGAAGCTTTCTTT.

This clonotype was recorded once. The chain has TRBV5-5 and TRBJ2-1, with a weak D call TRBD2 (5 bases). In germline, CDR1 is SGHKS, CDR2 YYEKEE (reference sequence). CDR3 length: 13 residues. The V gene lost 8 bases and the J gene lost 10 bases, with 19 bases spanning the gap. CDR3 in amino acids: CASNPRASNEQFF. CDR3 nucleotide sequence: TGTGCCAGTAACCCGAGGGCTAGTAACGAGCAGTTCTTC.

The rearrangement joins TRBV27 to TRBJ2-2, with D perhaps matching TRBD1 (5 bases). Trimming took off 4 bases at V and 4 bases at J, with 10 bases between the two ends. CDR3 length: 14 amino acids. Looked up from germline, CDR1 is MNHEY and CDR2 is SMNVEV (reference sequence). CDR3 bases: TGTGCCAGCAGTTATCACAGGCCCACCGGGGAGCTGTTTTTT. This encodes CASSYHRPTGELFF.

The gene calls are TRBV10-2 and TRBJ2-1; 7 bases fit TRBD1. The junction had 6 bases not matched to a gene; V was cut back by 4 bases and J by 9 bases. The germline CDR1 and CDR2 sequences are WSHSY and SAAADI. CDR3 length: 13 amino acids. CDR3 DNA: TGCGCCAGCAGTGTTACAGGGGTTGGTGAGCAGTTCTTC. Amino acids: CASSVTGVGEQFF.

The chain couples TRBV5-1 to TRBJ2-1; weak D call: TRBD2 (6 bases). The V end lost 3 bases, the J end lost 6 bases, and 19 bases lay between the germline ends. CDR3 length: 16 amino acids. Per the germline V gene, CDR1 is SGHRS and CDR2 is YFSETQ. The chain's CDR3 is CASSYRLVGILNEQFF. The CDR3 nucleotides are TGCGCCAGCAGCTACAGACTAGTTGGGATCCTCAATGAGCAGTTCTTC.

The genes are TRBV29-1 and TRBJ2-5; 9 nucleotides match TRBD2. CDR1 is SQVTM, CDR2 ANQGSEA, per germline. This CDR3 spans 14 amino acids. V lost 3 bases to trimming and J lost 5 bases; unmatched junction nucleotides: 7. DNA for the CDR3: TGCAGCGTTGATAATCTAGCGGGGAGTGAGACCCAGTACTTC. This encodes CSVDNLAGSETQYF. Full variable domain (rest looked up from reference TRBV29-1 and TRBJ2-5): SAVISQKPSRDICQRGTSLTIQCQVDSQVTMMFWYRQQPGQSLTLIATANQGSEATYESGFVIDKFPISRPNLTFSTLTVSNMSPEDSSIYLCSVDNLAGSETQYFGPGTRLLVL.

The rearrangement joins TRBV5-1 to TRBJ1-1, with D tentatively TRBD1 (6 bases). Germline V lookup: CDR1 SGHRS, CDR2 YFSETQ. CDR3 length: 15 residues. Trimming shortened V by 5 bases and J by 4 bases, and 18 bases separated the two germline ends. For the CDR3, the DNA is TGCGCCAGCAGTTCTTACCGGGGGCTGGGCACTGAAGCTTTCTTT. This codes for CASSSYRGLGTEAFF. Supplemented by reference TRBV5-1 and TRBJ1-1, the full variable domain reads KAGVTQTPRYLIKTRGQQVTLSCSPISGHRSVSWYQQTPGQGLQFLFEYFSETQRNKGNFPGRFSGRQFSNSRSEMNVSTLELGDSALYLCASSSYRGLGTEAFFGQGTRLTVV.

The sample holds a few counts of this clonotype. The V call is TRBV28, the J call TRBJ2-7; 9 bases are shared with TRBD2. CDR1 and CDR2 from the germline V gene are MDHEN and SYDVKM. V lost 3 bases, J lost 5 bases, and 14 bases stayed unmatched. The CDR3 totals 17 residues. CDR3 sequence: CASSLRRVSGSTHEQYF. As DNA, the CDR3 is TGTGCCAGCAGTTTGCGGAGGGTTAGCGGGAGTACCCACGAGCAGTACTTC.

The J gene is TRBJ2-7, the V gene TRBV5-1; 12 bases map to TRBD2. With 4 bases clipped from V and 2 bases from J, the junction kept 4 bases outside the gene matches. The CDR3 spans 15 residues. Germline assignment: CDR1 SGHRS and CDR2 YFSETQ. CDR3 sequence reads: CASSQGLAGPYEQYF. CDR3 sequence (DNA): TGCGCCAGCAGCCAAGGACTAGCGGGACCCTACGAGCAGTACTTC. Full variable domain (missing parts from reference TRBV5-1 and TRBJ2-7): KAGVTQTPRYLIKTRGQQVTLSCSPISGHRSVSWYQQTPGQGLQFLFEYFSETQRNKGNFPGRFSGRQFSNSRSEMNVSTLELGDSALYLCASSQGLAGPYEQYFGPGTRLTVT.

The V gene is TRBV19, the J gene TRBJ2-1; D uncertain. This CDR3 is built from 15 residues. V was shortened by 7 bases and J by 8 bases, with 21 bases between the two germline ends. Germline V gene data show CDR1 as LNHDA and CDR2 as SQIVND (reference sequence). As DNA, the CDR3 is TGTGCCAGTATGGAGCGACTTCTAAGCCCACATGAGCAGTTCTTC. This gives the protein CASMERLLSPHEQFF.

The gene calls are TRBV5-1 and TRBJ2-2; D might be TRBD1 or TRBD2, each matching 5 bases. V was shortened by 4 bases and J by 7 bases, with 14 bases between the two germline ends. The CDR3 consists of 14 residues. Germline CDR1 SGHRS, CDR2 YFSETQ. In DNA form, the CDR3 reads TGCGCCAGCAGCCCGGGACGCTTATTCGGGGAGCTGTTTTTT. Its translation is CASSPGRLFGELFF.

The J gene is TRBJ1-5, the V gene TRBV7-2; weak D call: TRBD1 (6 bases). This CDR3 spans 16 amino acids. The V end lost 5 bases, the J end lost 2 bases, and 16 bases lay between the germline ends. The germline V gene encodes CDR1 SGHTA and CDR2 FQGNSA. DNA of the CDR3: TGTGCCAGCAGCCGGGACATCCTCCAGGGCAATCAGCCCCAGCATTTT. Translation: CASSRDILQGNQPQHF.